The rows below give T cell receptor beta chains drawn from one sample of a study of response to subunit inactivated influenza vaccine. TCRdb itself ran the RT-PCR reads through MiXCR, one entry per CDR3 protein. The profile shows about 650,000 distinct CDR3 sequences, around 14% of them singletons. Sequencing was performed on PBMCs from blood, taken roughly 12 days after vaccination. All receptors come from a man aged 45 to 65 who received an inactivated influenza vaccine. CDR3s include the opening cysteine and the closing phenylalanine or tryptophan.

CATKSQRDSSGYTF	TRBJ1-2	TRBV10-3
CASSLRPLESYNSPLHF	TRBJ1-6	TRBV5-5
CASSERPTAIYGYTF	TRBJ1-2	TRBV6-1
CSAIQSSTDTQYF	TRBJ2-3	TRBV20-1
CASSTSGKQFF	TRBJ2-1	TRBV6-2/TRBV6-3
CASSLARGQPQHF	TRBJ1-5	TRBV11-2
CSASGGARLAGETQYF	TRBJ2-5	TRBV20-1
CASSLGEGRSPLHF	TRBJ1-6	TRBV7-8
CASSSGQDLRTQYF	TRBJ2-5	TRBV28
CASSFYKSSYEQYF	TRBJ2-7	TRBV5-1
CATLPGQFNNEQFF	TRBJ2-1	TRBV7-2
CSAMGLAGGPSSGTDTQYF	TRBJ2-3	TRBV20-1
CSAPTSGNTGELFF	TRBJ2-2	TRBV20-1
CSARPGTSGSYNEQFF	TRBJ2-1	TRBV20-1
CATSSTGTGGLYEQYF	TRBJ2-7	TRBV24-1
CSGGDAGETQYF	TRBJ2-5	TRBV29-1
CAISERDLNSPLHF	TRBJ1-6	TRBV10-3
CSGRGRETQYF	TRBJ2-5	TRBV20-1
CASSRGQGVFADTQYF	TRBJ2-3	TRBV4-1
CASSPTNNSPLHF	TRBJ1-6	TRBV6-6
CAWSRKGYGKNTGELFF	TRBJ2-2	TRBV30
CASSQQGVSYGYTF	TRBJ1-2	TRBV28
CSGGQRSEQYF	TRBJ2-7	TRBV29-1
CASKGGTPVEQYF	TRBJ2-7	TRBV6-1
CASRSPTGTSGGNEQFF	TRBJ2-1	TRBV28
CSAREYRTGVPDTQYF	TRBJ2-3	TRBV20-1
CSARDGGNTEAFF	TRBJ1-1	TRBV20-1
CASSFSVRSYEQYF	TRBJ2-7	TRBV7-9
CASMVQRGDTQYF	TRBJ2-3	TRBV27